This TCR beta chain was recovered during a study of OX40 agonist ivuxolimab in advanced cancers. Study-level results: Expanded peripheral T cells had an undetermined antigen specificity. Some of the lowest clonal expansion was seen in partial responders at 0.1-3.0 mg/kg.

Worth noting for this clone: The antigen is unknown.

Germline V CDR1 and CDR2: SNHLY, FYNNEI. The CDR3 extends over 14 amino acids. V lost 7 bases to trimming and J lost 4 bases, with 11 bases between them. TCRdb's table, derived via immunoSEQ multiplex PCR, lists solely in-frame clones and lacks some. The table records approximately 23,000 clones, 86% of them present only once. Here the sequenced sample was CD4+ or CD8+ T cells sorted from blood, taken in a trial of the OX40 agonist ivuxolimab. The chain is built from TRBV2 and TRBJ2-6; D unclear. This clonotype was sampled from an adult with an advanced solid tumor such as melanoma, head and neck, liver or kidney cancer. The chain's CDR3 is CASNWARGANVLTF. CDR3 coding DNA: TGTGCCAGCAACTGGGCTAGGGGGGCCAACGTCCTGACTTTC.